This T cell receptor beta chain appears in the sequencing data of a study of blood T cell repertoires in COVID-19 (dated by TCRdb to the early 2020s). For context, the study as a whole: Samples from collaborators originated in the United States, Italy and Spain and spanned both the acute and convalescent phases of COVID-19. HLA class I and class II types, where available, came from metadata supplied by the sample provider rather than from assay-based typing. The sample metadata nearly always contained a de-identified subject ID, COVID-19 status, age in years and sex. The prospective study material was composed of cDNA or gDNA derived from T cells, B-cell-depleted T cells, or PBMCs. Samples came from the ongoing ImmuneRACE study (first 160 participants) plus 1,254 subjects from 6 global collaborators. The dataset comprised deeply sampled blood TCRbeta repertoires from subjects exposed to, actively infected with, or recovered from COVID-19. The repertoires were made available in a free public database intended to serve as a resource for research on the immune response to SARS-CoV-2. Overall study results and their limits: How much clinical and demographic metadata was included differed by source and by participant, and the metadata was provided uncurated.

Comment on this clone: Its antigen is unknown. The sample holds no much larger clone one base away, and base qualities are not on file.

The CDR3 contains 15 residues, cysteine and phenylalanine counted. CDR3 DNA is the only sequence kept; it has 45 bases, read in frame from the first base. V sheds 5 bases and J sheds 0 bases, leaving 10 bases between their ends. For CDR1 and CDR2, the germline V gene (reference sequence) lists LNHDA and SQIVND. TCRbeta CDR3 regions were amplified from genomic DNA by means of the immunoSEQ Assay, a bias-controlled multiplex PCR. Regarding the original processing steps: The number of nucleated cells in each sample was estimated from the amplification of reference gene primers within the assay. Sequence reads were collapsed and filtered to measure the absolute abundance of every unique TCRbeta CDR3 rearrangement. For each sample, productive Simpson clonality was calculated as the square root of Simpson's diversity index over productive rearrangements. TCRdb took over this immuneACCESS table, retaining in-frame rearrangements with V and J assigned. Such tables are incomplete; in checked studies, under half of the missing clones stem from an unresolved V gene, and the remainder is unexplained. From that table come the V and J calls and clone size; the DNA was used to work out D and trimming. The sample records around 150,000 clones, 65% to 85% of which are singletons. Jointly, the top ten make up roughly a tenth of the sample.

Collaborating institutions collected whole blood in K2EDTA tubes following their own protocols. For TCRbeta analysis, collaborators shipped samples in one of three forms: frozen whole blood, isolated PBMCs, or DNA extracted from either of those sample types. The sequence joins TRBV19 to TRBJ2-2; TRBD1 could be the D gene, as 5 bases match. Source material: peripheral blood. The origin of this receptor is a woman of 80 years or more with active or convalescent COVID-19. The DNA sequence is TGTGCCAGTAGTGGCGCCAGGGCGAACACCGGGGAGCTGTTTTTT. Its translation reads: CASSGARANTGELFF.